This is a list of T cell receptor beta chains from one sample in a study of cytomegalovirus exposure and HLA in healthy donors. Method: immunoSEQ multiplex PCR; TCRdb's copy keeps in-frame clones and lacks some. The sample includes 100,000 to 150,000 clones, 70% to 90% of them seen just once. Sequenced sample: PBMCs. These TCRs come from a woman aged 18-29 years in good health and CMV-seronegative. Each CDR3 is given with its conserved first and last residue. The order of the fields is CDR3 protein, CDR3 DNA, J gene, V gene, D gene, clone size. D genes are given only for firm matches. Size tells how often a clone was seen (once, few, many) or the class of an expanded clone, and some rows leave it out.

CDR3: CASSSLSRGSSGNTIYF
DNA: TGTGCCAGCAGTTCCCTAAGTCGGGGATCCTCTGGAAACACCATATATTTT
J: TRBJ1-3
V: TRBV27
D: -
size: -

CDR3: CASSRPSAFEQFF
DNA: TGTGCCAGCAGCCGGCCTAGCGCGTTTGAGCAGTTCTTC
J: TRBJ2-1
V: TRBV27
D: -
size: -

CDR3: CASSSRASGAKDTQYF
DNA: TGTGCCAGCAGCTCCCGAGCTAGCGGGGCGAAAGATACGCAGTATTTT
J: TRBJ2-3
V: TRBV9
D: TRBD2
size: -

CDR3: CASSLDGRSGYTYEQYF
DNA: TGTGCCAGCAGCTTAGACGGTCGGAGCGGGTATACCTACGAGCAGTACTTC
J: TRBJ2-7
V: TRBV11-2
D: -
size: -

CDR3: CASSLDGFGTEAFF
DNA: TGTGCCAGCAGCTTGGACGGTTTCGGCACTGAAGCTTTCTTT
J: TRBJ1-1
V: TRBV5-4
D: -
size: -

CDR3: CASSPSGTSIRNEQFF
DNA: TGTGCCAGCAGTCCCTCCGGGACTAGCATCCGCAATGAGCAGTTCTTC
J: TRBJ2-1
V: TRBV27
D: TRBD2
size: once

CDR3: CASKPTGDQPQHF
DNA: TGTGCCAGCAAACCTACAGGGGACCAGCCCCAGCATTTT
J: TRBJ1-5
V: TRBV2
D: TRBD1
size: -

CDR3: CASSAGQGTGNTIYF
DNA: TGTGCCAGCAGCGCCGGACAGGGAACTGGAAACACCATATATTTT
J: TRBJ1-3
V: TRBV9
D: TRBD1
size: -

CDR3: CASSVVAAGRGDTQYF
DNA: TGTGCCAGCAGCGTAGTTGCAGCGGGGCGGGGAGATACGCAGTATTTT
J: TRBJ2-3
V: TRBV9
D: TRBD2
size: -

CDR3: CASQDSASNEKLFF
DNA: TGTGCCAGTCAGGACAGCGCATCAAATGAAAAACTGTTTTTT
J: TRBJ1-4
V: TRBV2
D: -
size: -

CDR3: CASSFRGKDTQYF
DNA: TGCGCCAGCAGCTTTAGGGGTAAAGATACGCAGTATTTT
J: TRBJ2-3
V: TRBV5-1
D: -
size: -

CDR3: CASSRDRATYNEQFF
DNA: TGTGCCAGCAGCCGTGACAGGGCGACATACAATGAGCAGTTCTTC
J: TRBJ2-1
V: TRBV11-2
D: TRBD1
size: -

CDR3: CASRGLDPEQFF
DNA: TGTGCCAGCAGGGGACTAGATCCTGAGCAGTTCTTC
J: TRBJ2-1
V: TRBV9
D: TRBD2
size: -

CDR3: CASSLTAGTGGKQYF
DNA: TGTGCCAGCAGTTTGACCGCCGGGACAGGGGGCAAGCAGTACTTC
J: TRBJ2-7
V: TRBV27
D: TRBD1
size: -

CDR3: CASLTREAPYEQYF
DNA: TGTGCCAGCCTTACGAGGGAGGCACCCTACGAGCAGTACTTC
J: TRBJ2-7
V: TRBV6-1
D: -
size: -

CDR3: CASSDSVQETQYF
DNA: TGTGCCAGCAGTGACAGCGTCCAAGAGACCCAGTACTTC
J: TRBJ2-5
V: TRBV28
D: -
size: -

CDR3: CASRARDRRQDTQYF
DNA: TGCGCCAGCAGAGCCCGGGACAGACGACAAGATACGCAGTATTTT
J: TRBJ2-3
V: TRBV10-2
D: TRBD1
size: once

CDR3: CASSPSGGGSYNEQFF
DNA: TGTGCCAGCAGCCCTAGCGGGGGGGGCTCCTACAATGAGCAGTTCTTC
J: TRBJ2-1
V: TRBV11-3
D: TRBD2
size: -

CDR3: CASSQHSGRNNEQFF
DNA: TGTGCCAGCAGTCAGCACAGCGGGAGGAACAATGAGCAGTTCTTC
J: TRBJ2-1
V: TRBV14
D: TRBD2
size: -

CDR3: CASSGLAGGETQYF
DNA: TGTGCCAGCAGCGGACTAGCGGGGGGCGAGACCCAGTACTTC
J: TRBJ2-5
V: TRBV9
D: TRBD2
size: -

CDR3: CASSPSPLGGTHGYTF
DNA: TGTGCCAGCAGTCCCTCCCCTCTCGGGGGAACCCATGGCTACACCTTC
J: TRBJ1-2
V: TRBV28
D: -
size: -

CDR3: CASLPQTGKVDEQFF
DNA: TGTGCCAGCTTGCCCCAGACAGGGAAAGTCGATGAGCAGTTCTTC
J: TRBJ2-1
V: TRBV2
D: TRBD1
size: -

CDR3: CATDSSSGYTF
DNA: TGTGCCACCGACAGTTCTTCTGGCTACACCTTC
J: TRBJ1-2
V: TRBV28
D: -
size: once

CDR3: CASTLDRGTGLNQPQHF
DNA: TGTGCCAGTACCCTCGACAGGGGAACGGGATTGAATCAGCCCCAGCATTTT
J: TRBJ1-5
V: TRBV19
D: TRBD1
size: -

CDR3: CASTETGTYTEAFF
DNA: TGTGCCAGCACAGAGACAGGGACGTACACTGAAGCTTTCTTT
J: TRBJ1-1
V: TRBV6-5
D: TRBD1
size: -

CDR3: CASSPGQGLEEQYF
DNA: TGTGCCAGCAGTCCGGGACAGGGACTCGAGGAGCAGTACTTC
J: TRBJ2-7
V: TRBV7-3
D: TRBD1
size: -

CDR3: CASSFQGAIYGYTF
DNA: TGTGCCAGCAGCTTCCAGGGGGCTATCTATGGCTACACCTTC
J: TRBJ1-2
V: TRBV11-2
D: TRBD1
size: -

CDR3: CASSLTGYGEQYF
DNA: TGTGCCAGCAGCCTGACAGGGTATGGCGAGCAGTACTTC
J: TRBJ2-7
V: TRBV5-6
D: TRBD1
size: -

CDR3: CASSPIDRDNSPLHF
DNA: TGTGCCAGCAGTCCAATAGACAGAGATAATTCACCCCTCCACTTT
J: TRBJ1-6
V: TRBV28
D: -
size: -

CDR3: CASSLGTAYNEQFF
DNA: TGCGCCAGCAGCCTAGGGACAGCCTACAATGAGCAGTTCTTC
J: TRBJ2-1
V: TRBV5-1
D: TRBD1
size: -

CDR3: CASSQGLTGNNYGYTF
DNA: TGCGCCAGCAGCCAAGGCTTAACAGGGAATAACTATGGCTACACCTTC
J: TRBJ1-2
V: TRBV4-1
D: -
size: -

CDR3: CASSYTKTEFEAFF
DNA: TGTGCCAGCAGTTACACAAAAACAGAGTTTGAAGCTTTCTTT
J: TRBJ1-1
V: TRBV6-6
D: -
size: -

CDR3: CASSQGGWNTGELFF
DNA: TGTGCCAGCAGTCAGGGGGGTTGGAACACCGGGGAGCTGTTTTTT
J: TRBJ2-2
V: TRBV28
D: -
size: -

CDR3: CASSDQAGGAYEQYF
DNA: TGCGCCAGCAGTGACCAGGCGGGGGGAGCCTACGAGCAGTACTTC
J: TRBJ2-7
V: TRBV10-2
D: TRBD2
size: -

CDR3: CAISEDYGYTF
DNA: TGTGCCATCTCGGAGGACTATGGCTACACCTTC
J: TRBJ1-2
V: TRBV10-3
D: -
size: -

CDR3: CASRGQGNYGYTF
DNA: TGCGCCAGCAGGGGACAGGGGAACTATGGCTACACCTTC
J: TRBJ1-2
V: TRBV5-1
D: TRBD1
size: -

CDR3: CASSLGGVNQPQHF
DNA: TGCGCCAGCAGCTTGGGCGGGGTTAATCAGCCCCAGCATTTT
J: TRBJ1-5
V: TRBV5-1
D: -
size: -

CDR3: CASRDNSYEQYF
DNA: TGTGCCAGCAGGGACAACTCCTACGAGCAGTACTTC
J: TRBJ2-7
V: TRBV7-8
D: -
size: -

CDR3: CASSAQGDQYEAFF
DNA: TGTGCCAGCAGCGCCCAGGGGGATCAGTATGAAGCTTTCTTT
J: TRBJ1-1
V: TRBV9
D: TRBD1
size: -

CDR3: CASSDRRNNEQFF
DNA: TGTGCCAGCTCGGACAGGAGGAACAATGAGCAGTTCTTC
J: TRBJ2-1
V: TRBV18
D: TRBD1
size: -

CDR3: CASSAGTTTPYEQYF
DNA: TGTGCCAGCAGCGCCGGGACAACGACCCCTTACGAGCAGTACTTC
J: TRBJ2-7
V: TRBV28
D: -
size: -

CDR3: CASRQLAGGQETQYF
DNA: TGTGCCAGCAGGCAACTAGCGGGGGGGCAAGAGACCCAGTACTTC
J: TRBJ2-5
V: TRBV6-1
D: TRBD2
size: -

CDR3: CASSLQEGLAGRLSYEQYF
DNA: TGTGCCAGCAGCTTACAGGAGGGGCTAGCGGGGCGACTCTCCTACGAGCAGTACTTC
J: TRBJ2-7
V: TRBV7-9
D: TRBD2
size: -

CDR3: CASSGTSSGVVFF
DNA: TGTGCCAGCAGTGGGACCTCTAGCGGGGTCGTGTTCTTC
J: TRBJ2-1
V: TRBV6-1
D: TRBD2
size: -

CDR3: CASSLALSDTGELFF
DNA: TGCGCCAGCAGCTTGGCCCTGTCAGACACCGGGGAGCTGTTTTTT
J: TRBJ2-2
V: TRBV5-1
D: -
size: once